These T cell receptor beta chains were read from a single sample in a study of cytomegalovirus exposure and HLA in healthy donors. The data were produced by immunoSEQ multiplex PCR, yet TCRdb's version contains in-frame clones alone and is incomplete. The table includes tens of thousands of clones, roughly 94% detected once. The sequencing sample was made of PBMCs. These receptors were obtained from a young woman in good health and CMV-seropositive. The CDR3 runs from the conserved cysteine through the conserved F or W. The D gene is left open where the match is weak.

D,V,J,DNA,CDR3
-,TRBV5-6,TRBJ2-4,TGTGCCAGCAGCTTATTCAGGGAACTAGCCAAAAACATTCAGTACTTC,CASSLFRELAKNIQYF
-,TRBV7-9,TRBJ1-1,TGTGCCAGCAGCTTAGAAAGGAGTAAGGCTTTCTTT,CASSLERSKAFF
-,TRBV7-9,TRBJ2-1,TGTGCCAGCAGCTTAAATGACAGAGGGCAGTTCTTC,CASSLNDRGQFF
-,TRBV30,TRBJ1-6,TGTGCCTTTTATGGTCAGGGTAATTCACCCCTCCACTTT,CAFYGQGNSPLHF
-,TRBV15,TRBJ2-3,TGTGCCACCAGCAGAGAAAGCCGGGTTTTCACAGATACGCAGTATTTT,CATSRESRVFTDTQYF
TRBD1,TRBV11-2,TRBJ2-7,TGTGCCAGCAGCTTAGGGGCAGGGGGCGCCTACGAGCAGTACTTC,CASSLGAGGAYEQYF
-,TRBV5-4,TRBJ2-2,TGTGCCAGCAGCTTCCAGGGACTGGCTGCGGACACCGGGGAGCTGTTTTTT,CASSFQGLAADTGELFF
-,TRBV6-1,TRBJ2-7,TGTGCCAGCAGTGCTTCAGGGCTTCTCTCCTACGAGCAGTACTTC,CASSASGLLSYEQYF
TRBD2,TRBV19,TRBJ2-2,TGTGCCAGTAGTATAGTCGCTAGCGGGAGGGCCCTCGGGGTCTACGGGGAGCTGTTTTTT,CASSIVASGRALGVYGELFF
TRBD1,TRBV7-9,TRBJ1-2,TGTGCCAGCAGCCCCGGTGGGACAGCCCTACTTGGCTACACCTTC,CASSPGGTALLGYTF
-,TRBV4-1,TRBJ2-7,TGCGCCAGCAGCCAAGACCTAGGAGGGCTCGAGCAGTACTTC,CASSQDLGGLEQYF
-,TRBV6-1,TRBJ1-5,TGTGCCAGCAGTGACATATGGCCGGAGAGGCAGCCCCAGCATTTT,CASSDIWPERQPQHF
-,TRBV5-4,TRBJ2-2,TGTGCCAGCAGCTCAGGGCTAGTTGATCGGACCGGGGAGCTGTTTTTT,CASSSGLVDRTGELFF
TRBD1,TRBV7-8,TRBJ1-2,TGTGCCAGCAGCTGGGACGCTCCGGGACAGATAATCGAGGGGTATGGCTACACCTTC,CASSWDAPGQIIEGYGYTF
-,TRBV9,TRBJ2-7,TGTGCCAGCAGCTCTCAGAAAACCGGCGGACAGCGGGAGCAGTACTTC,CASSSQKTGGQREQYF
TRBD2,TRBV15,TRBJ2-3,TGTGCCACCAGCAGTGGTCTTACTAGCGGGAGGACAGATACGCAGTATTTT,CATSSGLTSGRTDTQYF
-,TRBV6-1,TRBJ2-7,TGTGCCAGCAGGGAGATAGCGGAGACCTACGAGCAGTACTTC,CASREIAETYEQYF
TRBD1,TRBV5-1,TRBJ2-7,TGCGCCAGCAGGGCCGTTGACAGGGCGACCTACGAGCAGTACTTC,CASRAVDRATYEQYF
-,TRBV27,TRBJ2-7,TGTGCCAGCAGTGAGTTACGCTTGATTACCTACGAGCAGTACTTC,CASSELRLITYEQYF
TRBD2,TRBV7-9,TRBJ2-7,TGTGCCAGCAGCTTAGAGGGGACTAGCGCAGAGCAGTACTTC,CASSLEGTSAEQYF
-,TRBV20-1,TRBJ1-2,TGCAGTGCGGAGGGCGGGCATGGCTACACCTTC,CSAEGGHGYTF
TRBD2,TRBV6-5,TRBJ2-1,TGTGCCAGCATTACTAGCGGGGGGGCCCAGTTCTTC,CASITSGGAQFF
-,TRBV10-3,TRBJ2-3,TGTGCCATCAGTAGCATGGATACGCAGTATTTT,CAISSMDTQYF
-,TRBV2,TRBJ1-3,TGTGCCAGCAGTGAATTACGTGCGAGAAACACCATATATTTT,CASSELRARNTIYF
-,TRBV6-5,TRBJ1-2,TGTGCCAGCAGTTACAGGGGCTATGGCTACACCTTC,CASSYRGYGYTF
TRBD2,TRBV5-1,TRBJ2-7,TGCGCCAGCAGCCGGACTAGCGGGGCCGACGAGCAGTACTTC,CASSRTSGADEQYF
-,TRBV15,TRBJ2-5,TGTGCCACCAGCAGAGATCGGGGGACCCAGTACTTC,CATSRDRGTQYF
TRBD1,TRBV5-4,TRBJ2-2,TGTGCCAGCAGCTTGCCGGGACAGGAGTACACCGGGGAGCTGTTTTTT,CASSLPGQEYTGELFF
-,TRBV7-2,TRBJ2-3,TGTGCCAGCAGCCCCCCTTTACATCCTAGCACAGATACGCAGTATTTT,CASSPPLHPSTDTQYF